Only a few counts were recorded for the clone carrying this T cell receptor beta chain. These data belong to a study of control samples from healthy donors and cancer patients. The germline gives CDR1 SQVTM, CDR2 ANQGSEA. This CDR3 region has 13 residues. Trimming took 2 bases from V and 1 from J, leaving 8 bases between them. Assay used: immunoSEQ multiplex PCR; TCRdb lists only in-frame clones, some missing. In the table there are approximately 84,000 clones, roughly nine tenths of which are singletons. The sample taken for sequencing was blood. This TCR was recovered from a man in his thirties or forties in good health. This rearrangement joins TRBV29-1 to TRBJ1-2; D is ambiguous. CDR3 residues: CSVESVDNYGYTF. CDR3 DNA sequence: TGCAGCGTTGAATCAGTGGATAACTATGGCTACACCTTC.